The 9 T cell receptor beta chains below all came from one sample that was sequenced in a study of blood T cell repertoires in COVID-19. Data came from immunoSEQ multiplex PCR; TCRdb stores just in-frame clones and leaves some out. The sample yields about 140,000 clones, about 87% seen once. Input material: peripheral blood. These TCRs come from a human donor in a cohort sampled during active COVID-19.

This clone is a singleton in its sample. The chain combines TRBV28 with TRBJ1-6; D not resolved. The CDR3 has 13 amino acids. Trimming pared 10 bases from V and 7 bases from J, leaving 14 bases between. CDR1 and CDR2 (germline): MDHEN, SYDVKM. CDR3 residues: CAKQEVANSPLHF. In DNA form, the CDR3 reads TGTGCCAAGCAGGAGGTCGCGAATTCACCCCTCCACTTT.

The chain couples TRBV10-2 to TRBJ2-1; 7 bases are a match to TRBD2. The length of the CDR3 is 16 residues. Trimming at V came to 0 bases and at J to 6 bases, leaving 8 bases not matched to a gene. CDR1 and CDR2 from the germline V gene are WSHSY and SAAADI. CDR3 amino acids: CASSESGSASGNEQFF. CDR3 DNA sequence: TGCGCCAGCAGTGAGTCGGGGTCGGCTAGCGGCAATGAGCAGTTCTTC.

The chain recombines TRBV19 with TRBJ2-1, with 7 bases lining up with TRBD2. V dropped 5 bases and J dropped 4; count of bases not matched to a gene: 11. Germline V gene sequence: CDR1 LNHDA, CDR2 SQIVND (reference sequence). The CDR3 extends over 16 amino acids. The chain's CDR3 is CASSPPGAGVYNEQFF. In DNA, the CDR3 is TGTGCCAGTAGTCCCCCGGGCGCGGGAGTTTACAATGAGCAGTTCTTC.

The V gene is TRBV7-3, the J gene TRBJ2-3, with 11 bases matching TRBD2. Germline values: CDR1 SGHTA, CDR2 FQGTGA. The V and J ends lost 4 bases and 0 bases, in that order; junction bases with no gene match: 3. The CDR3 is made up of 16 amino acids. CDR3 in DNA: TGTGCCAGCAGCTATAGCGGGAGGGCCAGCACAGATACGCAGTATTTT. Translated, it gives CASSYSGRASTDTQYF.

The chain joins TRBV5-4 to TRBJ2-7; 12 bases map to TRBD2. The CDR3 length is 16 residues. Germline loops: CDR1 SGHNT, CDR2 YYREEE (reference sequence). With 4 bases clipped from V and 6 bases from J, the junction kept 11 bases outside the gene matches. CDR3 protein: CASSPALAGGPGEQYF. Here the CDR3 DNA reads TGTGCCAGCAGCCCGGCACTAGCGGGGGGCCCCGGCGAGCAGTACTTC.

V and J are TRBV5-6 and TRBJ2-5; TRBD2 matches at 7 bases. Germline assignment: CDR1 SGHDT and CDR2 YYEEEE. This CDR3 has 18 residues. Unmatched junction bases numbered 15, after V lost 0 bases and J lost 4 bases. The CDR3 here is CASSLAASGGPWGETQYF. DNA for the CDR3: TGTGCCAGCAGCTTGGCCGCTAGCGGAGGCCCCTGGGGAGAGACCCAGTACTTC.

This chain joins TRBV7-2 and TRBJ2-5; a weak D match, TRBD1 (5 bases). This CDR3 contains 14 residues. V lost 3 bases, J lost 2 bases, and 10 bases lay in between. Germline V gives CDR1 SGHTA, CDR2 FQGNSA. CDR3 region: CASSLSRAQETQYF. The DNA for the CDR3 is TGTGCCAGCAGCTTGTCCAGGGCGCAAGAGACCCAGTACTTC. Full variable domain (outside the CDR3, taken from reference TRBV7-2 and TRBJ2-5): GAGVSQSPSNKVTEKGKDVELRCDPISGHTALYWYRQSLGQGLEFLIYFQGNSAPDKSGLPSDRFSAERTGGSVSTLTIQRTQQEDSAVYLCASSLSRAQETQYFGPGTRLLVL.

The gene calls are TRBV24-1 and TRBJ1-1, with a tentative D call TRBD1 (5 bases). Germline CDR1 KGHDR, CDR2 SFDVKD. The V end lost 9 bases, the J end lost 1 base, and 8 bases lay between the germline ends. This CDR3 has 12 amino acids. Here the CDR3 DNA reads TGTGCCACCCAGGGTCAGAACACTGAAGCTTTCTTT. As protein: CATQGQNTEAFF.

This clone has just a few counts. This chain links TRBV2 with TRBJ2-7; 7 bases are a match to TRBD2. CDR3 length: 14 residues. Germline lookup yields CDR1 SNHLY and CDR2 FYNNEI. V shed 8 bases, J shed 7 bases, and the junction held 14 bases outside the gene matches. The CDR3 DNA reads TGTGCCAGCTTAGGGGAGGGCGGGGTGGAAGAGCAGTACTTC. It yields the protein CASLGEGGVEEQYF. Full variable domain (rest looked up from reference TRBV2 and TRBJ2-7): EPEVTQTPSHQVTQMGQEVILRCVPISNHLYFYWYRQILGQKVEFLVSFYNNEISEKSEIFDDQFSVERPDGSNFTLKIRSTKLEDSAMYFCASLGEGGVEEQYFGPGTRLTVT.